The 17 T cell receptor beta chains listed next were all sequenced from one sample in a study of shared clonotypes between healthy human individuals. Libraries were prepared by immunoSEQ multiplex PCR; TCRdb keeps only in-frame clonotypes and omits some of them. The sample yields about 980,000 clones, over 75% seen once. The sequenced material came from memory CD4+ T cells sorted from blood. Subset indicated: CD45RA-negative fraction. The receptor source for this set is a man aged 18 to 35 in good health.

As regards this clone: Other DNA sequences in this specimen translate into the identical CDR3. The gene calls are TRBV5-1 and TRBJ2-3; TRBD1 might be the D (5 bases). Trimming removed 0 bases from V and 2 bases from J, with 10 bases in between. This CDR3 contains 15 residues. Germline-derived CDR1 and CDR2 are SGHRS and YFSETQ. CDR3 sequence reads: CASSLEGRYTDTQYF. DNA of the CDR3: TGCGCCAGCAGCTTGGAGGGGCGGTACACAGATACGCAGTATTTT.

This clone was observed once. The rearrangement uses TRBV6-1 and TRBJ1-5; D ambiguous. With 0 bases removed from V and 4 bases from J, the gap between germline ends came to 7 bases. The CDR3 consists of 14 residues. Germline-derived CDR1 and CDR2 are MNHNS and SASEGT. This chain's CDR3 is CASSEAGWNQPQHF. CDR3 DNA sequence: TGTGCCAGCAGTGAAGCGGGATGGAATCAGCCCCAGCATTTT.

The rearrangement uses TRBV5-4 and TRBJ2-1; no clear D gene. The CDR3 is 14 amino acids. V shed 3 bases and J shed 1 base, with 8 bases lying between them. The germline V gene encodes CDR1 SGHNT and CDR2 YYREEE (reference sequence). The DNA of the CDR3 is TGTGCCAGCAGCTCGGACGGATCCTACAATGAGCAGTTCTTC. This encodes CASSSDGSYNEQFF.

CDR3 amino acids: CASSLMGLAGTTYNEQFF. Here the CDR3 DNA reads TGTGCCAGCAGCTTAATGGGACTAGCGGGGACAACCTACAATGAGCAGTTCTTC. This chain uses TRBV7-2 with TRBJ2-1; 13 bases fit TRBD2. Per germline, CDR1 SGHTA and CDR2 FQGNSA. V was pared by 2 bases and J by 2 bases, with 6 bases of the junction left unmatched. The CDR3 contains 18 residues.

This clone has just a few counts. This rearrangement joins TRBV2 to TRBJ2-1; 10 positions match TRBD2. The CDR3 consists of 15 residues. Trimming cost V 6 bases and J 2 bases; bases outside gene matches: 4. CDR1 and CDR2 (germline): SNHLY, FYNNEI. The CDR3 protein is CASSPGTSAYNEQFF. As DNA, the CDR3 is TGTGCCAGCAGCCCGGGGACTAGCGCCTACAATGAGCAGTTCTTC.

The chain has TRBV5-4 and TRBJ1-4; perhaps TRBD1 as D (6 bases). Deletions cut 3 bases from V and 4 bases from J, with 10 bases between. The CDR3 length is 14 residues. Germline CDR1 reads SGHNT; CDR2 reads YYREEE (reference sequence). The CDR3 DNA sequence: TGTGCCAGCAGCTCGACAGGAGTTAATGAAAAACTGTTTTTT. Its translation is CASSSTGVNEKLFF.

This clone showed up just a few times. The CDR3 region is CSAREGETQYF. Here the CDR3 DNA reads TGCAGCGCTAGAGAGGGAGAGACCCAGTACTTC. This chain connects TRBV29-1 to TRBJ2-5, with D maybe TRBD2 (5 bases). Trimming took 7 bases from V and 4 from J, leaving 10 bases between them. CDR3 length: 11 amino acids. Germline-derived CDR1 and CDR2 are SQVTM and ANQGSEA.

As regards this clone: The sample contains more than one DNA sequence encoding this CDR3. The chain is built from TRBV5-1 and TRBJ2-3, with 11 bases fitting TRBD2. CDR1 is SGHRS, CDR2 YFSETQ, per germline. There are 16 residues in the CDR3. J lost 1 base, V lost 0 bases, and 1 base had no gene match. CDR3 residues: CASSLVLAGGTDTQYF. In nucleotides, the CDR3 is TGCGCCAGCAGCTTGGTACTAGCGGGAGGCACAGATACGCAGTATTTT.

The chain combines TRBV10-1 with TRBJ2-7, with 7 bases aligning to TRBD1. Germline V gives CDR1 WNHNN, CDR2 SYGVQD (reference sequence). The CDR3 contains 13 residues. Trimming at V came to 6 bases and at J to 2 bases, leaving 4 bases not matched to a gene. The CDR3 loop reads CASSAGTAYEQYF. The CDR3 region has the DNA TGCGCCAGCAGCGCCGGGACAGCCTACGAGCAGTACTTC.

V and J are TRBV2 and TRBJ2-1, with 11 bases aligning to TRBD2. CDR1 is SNHLY and CDR2 is FYNNEI in the germline V gene. The junction had 11 bases not matched to a gene; V was cut back by 6 bases and J by 10 bases. The CDR3 contains 15 residues. The CDR3 DNA reads as TGTGCCAGCAGAGTTCCTATGGGACTAGCGGCCGAGCAGTTCTTC. Translation gives CASRVPMGLAAEQFF.

This clone was seen more than once but under ten times. The chain couples TRBV5-6 to TRBJ1-4; D uncertain. The CDR3 sequence is 14 residues long. With 2 bases removed from V and 4 bases from J, the gap between germline ends came to 9 bases. Germline assignment: CDR1 SGHDT and CDR2 YYEEEE. In DNA form, the CDR3 reads TGTGCCAGCAGCTTTAGTCGCCGTAATGAAAAACTGTTTTTT. It yields the protein CASSFSRRNEKLFF.

This chain connects TRBV5-6 to TRBJ2-5, with D possibly being TRBD2 (5 bases). The CDR3 extends over 15 amino acids. V shed 1 base and J shed 2 bases, with 12 bases lying between them. Germline CDR1 is SGHDT and CDR2 is YYEEEE. Here the CDR3 reads CASSLIGVDQETQYF. The CDR3 DNA reads TGTGCCAGCAGCTTGATCGGGGTCGATCAAGAGACCCAGTACTTC.

This clone was detected only once. The chain uses TRBV28 and TRBJ1-5; 9 bases line up with TRBD1. Trimming cost V 7 bases and J 7 bases; bases outside gene matches: 11. CDR3 length equals 15 residues. Looked up from germline, CDR1 is MDHEN and CDR2 is SYDVKM. The CDR3 DNA follows: TGTGCCAGCAAAGGGGGGGGACAGGGTAAACAGCCCCAGCATTTT. Residues: CASKGGGQGKQPQHF. Full variable domain (missing parts from reference TRBV28 and TRBJ1-5): DVKVTQSSRYLVKRTGEKVFLECVQDMDHENMFWYRQDPGLGLRLIYFSYDVKMKEKGDIPEGYSVSREKKERFSLILESASTNQTSMYLCASKGGGQGKQPQHFGDGTRLSIL.

This clone was counted a few times. The chain recombines TRBV21-1 with TRBJ1-3. TRBV21-1 is classified as a pseudogene. The CDR3 has 17 residues. The DNA of the CDR3 is TGTGCCAGCCACAAAGGTACTCGGCGCAGCTCTGGAAACACCATATATTTT. It is translated as CASHKGTRRSSGNTIYF.

The chain has TRBV19 and TRBJ2-1; TRBD2 matches at 13 bases. The germline V gene encodes CDR1 LNHDA and CDR2 SQIVND (reference sequence). The CDR3 consists of 15 residues. The V and J ends lost 6 bases and 7 bases, in that order; junction bases with no gene match: 6. The CDR3 region has the DNA TGTGCCAGTAGCCCGACTAGCGGGGGGAGGAATGAGCAGTTCTTC. Its protein product is CASSPTSGGRNEQFF.

CDR3 residues: CASSLAPQRADTQYF. In DNA form, the CDR3 reads TGTGCCAGCAGCTTGGCTCCCCAGAGGGCAGATACGCAGTATTTT. The chain uses TRBV5-5 and TRBJ2-3; TRBD2 might be the D (5 bases). CDR3 length: 15 residues. V was pared by 0 bases and J by 4 bases, with 12 bases between. Germline V lookup: CDR1 SGHKS, CDR2 YYEKEE (reference sequence). Looking up the rest from reference TRBV5-5 and TRBJ2-3 gives the full variable domain: DAGVTQSPTHLIKTRGQQVTLRCSPISGHKSVSWYQQVLGQGPQFIFQYYEKEERGRGNFPDRFSARQFPNYSSELNVNALLLGDSALYLCASSLAPQRADTQYFGPGTRLTVL.

The chain recombines TRBV6-5 with TRBJ2-4, with D possibly matching TRBD1 (5 bases). Germline values: CDR1 MNHEY, CDR2 SVGAGI. The germline V and J ends were trimmed by 8 bases and 1 base, with 12 bases remaining between them. The CDR3 consists of 14 residues. CDR3 amino acids: CASRARVAKNIQYF. The CDR3 DNA sequence: TGTGCCAGCCGGGCCAGGGTGGCCAAAAACATTCAGTACTTC.